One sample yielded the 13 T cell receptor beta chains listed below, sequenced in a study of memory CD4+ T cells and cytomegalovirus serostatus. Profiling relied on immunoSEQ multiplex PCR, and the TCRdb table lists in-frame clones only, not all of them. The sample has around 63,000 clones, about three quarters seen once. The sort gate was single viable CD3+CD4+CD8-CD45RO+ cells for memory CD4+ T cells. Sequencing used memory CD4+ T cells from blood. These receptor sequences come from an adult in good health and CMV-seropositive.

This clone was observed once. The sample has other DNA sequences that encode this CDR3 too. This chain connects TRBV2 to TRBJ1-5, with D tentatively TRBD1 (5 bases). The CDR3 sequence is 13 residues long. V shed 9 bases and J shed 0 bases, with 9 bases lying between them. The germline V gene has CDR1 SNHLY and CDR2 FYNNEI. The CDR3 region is CASSRDSNQPQHF. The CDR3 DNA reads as TGTGCCAGTAGCAGGGATAGCAATCAGCCCCAGCATTTT.

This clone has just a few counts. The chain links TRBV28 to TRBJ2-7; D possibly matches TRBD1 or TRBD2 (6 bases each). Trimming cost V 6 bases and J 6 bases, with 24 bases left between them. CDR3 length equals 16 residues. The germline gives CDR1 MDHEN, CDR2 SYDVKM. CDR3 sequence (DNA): TGTGCCAGCAGCAGATTTCTTGGGACCGGGGGCCTCGAGCAGTACTTC. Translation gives CASSRFLGTGGLEQYF.

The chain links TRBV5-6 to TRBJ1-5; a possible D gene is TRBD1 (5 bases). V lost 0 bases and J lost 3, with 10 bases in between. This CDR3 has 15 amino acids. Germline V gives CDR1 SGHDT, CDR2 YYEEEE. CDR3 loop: CASSLGGGSNQPQHF. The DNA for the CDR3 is TGTGCCAGCAGCTTGGGGGGCGGGTCCAATCAGCCCCAGCATTTT. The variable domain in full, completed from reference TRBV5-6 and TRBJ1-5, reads DAGVTQSPTHLIKTRGQQVTLRCSPKSGHDTVSWYQQALGQGPQFIFQYYEEEERQRGNFPDRFSGHQFPNYSSELNVNALLLGDSALYLCASSLGGGSNQPQHFGDGTRLSIL.

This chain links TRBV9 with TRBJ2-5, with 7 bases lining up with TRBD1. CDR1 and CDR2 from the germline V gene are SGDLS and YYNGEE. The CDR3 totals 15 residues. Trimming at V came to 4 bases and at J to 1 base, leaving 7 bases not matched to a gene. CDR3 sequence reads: CASSRETGSQETQYF. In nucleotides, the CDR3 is TGTGCCAGCAGCAGAGAGACAGGGAGCCAAGAGACCCAGTACTTC. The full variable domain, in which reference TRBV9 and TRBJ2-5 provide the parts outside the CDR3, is DSGVTQTPKHLITATGQRVTLRCSPRSGDLSVYWYQQSLDQGLQFLIQYYNGEERAKGNILERFSAQQFPDLHSELNLSSLELGDSALYFCASSRETGSQETQYFGPGTRLLVL.

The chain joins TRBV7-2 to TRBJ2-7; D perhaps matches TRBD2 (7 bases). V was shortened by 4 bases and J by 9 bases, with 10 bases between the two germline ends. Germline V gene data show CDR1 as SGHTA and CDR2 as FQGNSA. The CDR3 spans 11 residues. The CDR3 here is CASSSGGAQYF. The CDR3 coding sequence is TGTGCCAGCAGCTCTGGGGGGGCGCAGTACTTC.

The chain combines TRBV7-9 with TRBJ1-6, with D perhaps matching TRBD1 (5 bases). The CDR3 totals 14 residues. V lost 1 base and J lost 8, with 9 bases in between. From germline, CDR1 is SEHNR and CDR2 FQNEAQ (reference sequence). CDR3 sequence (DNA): TGTGCCAGCAGCTTAGTTCAGGGCGATTCACCCCTCCACTTT. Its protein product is CASSLVQGDSPLHF.

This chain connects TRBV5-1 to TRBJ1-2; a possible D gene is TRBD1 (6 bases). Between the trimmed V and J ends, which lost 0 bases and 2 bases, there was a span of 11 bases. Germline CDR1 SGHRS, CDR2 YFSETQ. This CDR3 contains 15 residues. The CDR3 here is CASSLETGPNYGYTF. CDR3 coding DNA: TGCGCCAGCAGCTTGGAAACAGGGCCGAACTATGGCTACACCTTC.

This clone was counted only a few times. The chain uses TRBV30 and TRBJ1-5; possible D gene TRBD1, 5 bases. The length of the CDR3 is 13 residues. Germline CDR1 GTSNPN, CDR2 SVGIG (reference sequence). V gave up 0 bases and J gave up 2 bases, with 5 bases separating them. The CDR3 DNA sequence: TGTGCCTGGAGTGTGGGGGGCAATCAGCCCCAGCATTTT. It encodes CAWSVGGNQPQHF.

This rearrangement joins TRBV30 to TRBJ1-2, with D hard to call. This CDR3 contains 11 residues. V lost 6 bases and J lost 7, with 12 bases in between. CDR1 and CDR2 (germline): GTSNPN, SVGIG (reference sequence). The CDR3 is CACTLGAGYTF. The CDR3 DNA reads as TGTGCCTGTACACTAGGTGCTGGCTACACCTTC. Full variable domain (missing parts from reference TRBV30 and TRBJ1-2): SQTIHQWPATLVQPVGSPLSLECTVEGTSNPNLYWYRQAAGRGLQLLFYSVGIGQISSEVPQNLSASRPQDRQFILSSKKLLLSDSGFYLCACTLGAGYTFGSGTRLTVV.

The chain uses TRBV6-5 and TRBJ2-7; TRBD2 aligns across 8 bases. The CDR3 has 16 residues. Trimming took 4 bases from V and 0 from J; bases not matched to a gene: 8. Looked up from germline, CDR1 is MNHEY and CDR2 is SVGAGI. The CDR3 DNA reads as TGTGCCAGCAGTTCAAATAGCGGGAAGAGCTCCTACGAGCAGTACTTC. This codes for CASSSNSGKSSYEQYF.

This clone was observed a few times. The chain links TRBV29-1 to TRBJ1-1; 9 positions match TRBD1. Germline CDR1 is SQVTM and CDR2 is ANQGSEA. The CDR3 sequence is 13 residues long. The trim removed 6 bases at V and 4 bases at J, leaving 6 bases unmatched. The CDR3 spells CSVVRDRATEAFF. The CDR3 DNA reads TGCAGCGTCGTTAGGGACAGGGCCACTGAAGCTTTCTTT.

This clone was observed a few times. The CDR3 coding sequence is TGTGCCAGCAGCGTAGGGCAGGGGATTAACTATGGCTACACCTTC. Residues: CASSVGQGINYGYTF. The chain is built from TRBV9 and TRBJ1-2; D possibly corresponds to TRBD1 (6 bases). V shed 0 bases and J shed 1 base, with 10 bases lying between them. Germline loops: CDR1 SGDLS, CDR2 YYNGEE. This CDR3 region has 15 residues.

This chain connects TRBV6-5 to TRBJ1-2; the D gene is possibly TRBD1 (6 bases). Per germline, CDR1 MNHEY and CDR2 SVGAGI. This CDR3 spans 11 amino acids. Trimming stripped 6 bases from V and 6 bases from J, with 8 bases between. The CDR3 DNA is TGTGCCAGCAGGAGGGGGGATGGCTACACCTTC. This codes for CASRRGDGYTF.